The 7 T cell receptor beta chains below all came from one sample that was sequenced in a study of human T cells and chemical hapten exposure. Sample time point: pre-sensitization, week 0. Treatment noted: therapeutic diphenylcyclopropenone sensitization with weekly scalp DPC. MiXCR, run by TCRdb on the RACE reads, gives a single entry per CDR3 protein. Of 180,000 or so distinct CDR3 sequences in the sample, approximately 29% were seen once. Sequencing used whole blood, obtained in connection with sensitization to the hapten diphenylcyclopropenone (DPC). The source is a woman aged 25 to 39 with alopecia areata. Some clones in this sample may be carry-over from other donors' samples.

This clonotype has just a few counts. The CDR3 DNA reads TGTGCCAGCAGGTCACAGGGGGCTGGATTAAACACTGAAGCTTTCTTT. It yields the protein CASRSQGAGLNTEAFF. The chain joins TRBV28 to TRBJ1-1; 9 bases map to TRBD1. Germline assignment: CDR1 MDHEN and CDR2 SYDVKM. There are 16 residues in the CDR3. The ends lost 6 bases at V and 2 bases at J; junction bases unmatched: 10.

V gene TRBV18 combines with J gene TRBJ2-3; 9 bases agree with TRBD2. The CDR3 contains 16 residues. Germline V CDR1 and CDR2: KGHSH, LQKENI. The V and J ends lost 2 bases and 0 bases, in that order; junction bases with no gene match: 3. The CDR3 sequence is CASSPWTSESTDTQYF. CDR3 nucleotides: TGTGCCAGCTCACCATGGACTAGCGAGAGCACAGATACGCAGTATTTT.

This sequence joins TRBV29-1 and TRBJ2-5; weak D call: TRBD2 (7 bases). The CDR3 sequence is 14 residues long. CDR1 and CDR2 (germline): SQVTM, ANQGSEA. The V and J ends lost 7 bases and 5 bases respectively, with 20 bases between them. The CDR3: CSGDGRGAGETQYF. In nucleotides, the CDR3 is TGCAGCGGTGATGGACGGGGGGCCGGGGAGACCCAGTACTTC.

The chain employs TRBV10-3 and TRBJ2-6; 10 bases agree with TRBD1. Trimming cost V 7 bases and J 9 bases; bases outside gene matches: 6. In germline, CDR1 is ENHRY, CDR2 SYGVKD. CDR3 length equals 14 residues. CDR3 sequence reads: CAINGDRGDNVLTF. The CDR3 nucleotides read TGTGCCATCAATGGGGACAGGGGAGACAACGTCCTGACTTTC.

The rearrangement links TRBV4-1 to TRBJ1-2; no firm D call. Germline V gene sequence: CDR1 MGHRA, CDR2 YSYEKL. The CDR3 length is 15 residues. Deletions cut 0 bases from V and 0 bases from J, with 8 bases between. This CDR3 is CASSQDQVANYGYTF. DNA for the CDR3: TGCGCCAGCAGCCAAGATCAAGTAGCTAACTATGGCTACACCTTC.

This clonotype occurred a few times. The chain employs TRBV4-2 and TRBJ2-1; D may be TRBD1 (5 bases). The CDR3 covers 15 residues. CDR1 and CDR2 from the germline V gene are LGHNA and YNFKEQ. With 0 bases removed from V and 9 bases from J, the gap between germline ends came to 15 bases. This CDR3 is CASSQEGPGRGEQFF. The CDR3 DNA is TGTGCCAGCAGCCAAGAAGGTCCAGGAAGGGGTGAGCAGTTCTTC.

This clonotype has only a few counts. CDR3 loop: CASSLNRYTEAFF. DNA for the CDR3: TGTGCCAGCAGCTTGAACAGATACACTGAAGCTTTCTTT. The chain recombines TRBV7-8 with TRBJ1-1; D unresolved. Germline V gene data show CDR1 as SGHVS and CDR2 as FQNEAQ. V was cut by 3 bases and J by 3 bases, with 8 bases left in between. The CDR3 runs 13 residues.